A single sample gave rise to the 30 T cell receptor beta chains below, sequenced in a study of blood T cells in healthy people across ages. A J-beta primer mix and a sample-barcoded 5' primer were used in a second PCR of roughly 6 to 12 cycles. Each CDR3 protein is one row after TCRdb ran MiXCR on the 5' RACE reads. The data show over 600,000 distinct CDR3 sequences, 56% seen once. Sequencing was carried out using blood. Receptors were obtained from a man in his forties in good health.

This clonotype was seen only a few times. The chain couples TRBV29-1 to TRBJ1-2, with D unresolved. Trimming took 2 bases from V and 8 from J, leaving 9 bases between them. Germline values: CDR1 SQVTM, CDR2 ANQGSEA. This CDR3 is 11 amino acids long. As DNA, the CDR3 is TGCAGCGTTGAATTGAGGCAGGGCTACACCTTC. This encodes CSVELRQGYTF.

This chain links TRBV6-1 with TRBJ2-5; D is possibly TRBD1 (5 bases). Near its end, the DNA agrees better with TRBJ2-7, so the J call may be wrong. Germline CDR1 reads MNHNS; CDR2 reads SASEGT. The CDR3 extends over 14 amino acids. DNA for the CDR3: TGTGCCAGCAGTGTTGGCAGGGTGTCCTACGAGCAGTACTTC. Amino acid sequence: CASSVGRVSYEQYF.

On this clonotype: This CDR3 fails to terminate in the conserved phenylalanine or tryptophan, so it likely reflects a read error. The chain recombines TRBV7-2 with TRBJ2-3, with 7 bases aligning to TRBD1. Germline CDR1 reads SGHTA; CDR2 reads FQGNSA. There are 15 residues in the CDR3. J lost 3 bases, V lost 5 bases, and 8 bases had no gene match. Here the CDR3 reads CASSLRGLGTDTQYL. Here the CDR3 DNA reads TGTGCCAGCAGCCTAAGGGGGCTAGGGACAGATACGCAGTATTTA.

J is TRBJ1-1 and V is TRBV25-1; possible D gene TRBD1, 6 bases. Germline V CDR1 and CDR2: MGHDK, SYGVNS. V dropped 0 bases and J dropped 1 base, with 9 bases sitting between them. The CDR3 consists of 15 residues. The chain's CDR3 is CASSEYMGANTEAFF. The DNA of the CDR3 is TGTGCCAGCAGTGAATATATGGGGGCGAACACTGAAGCTTTCTTT.

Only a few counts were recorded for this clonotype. The CDR3 sequence: CASSSGIDYGYTF. The DNA of the CDR3 is TGTGCCAGCAGTTCGGGTATTGACTATGGCTACACCTTC. This rearrangement joins TRBV28 to TRBJ1-2; no definite D call. V was pared by 4 bases and J by 3 bases, with 9 bases between. CDR1 is MDHEN and CDR2 is SYDVKM in the germline V gene. This CDR3 contains 13 residues.

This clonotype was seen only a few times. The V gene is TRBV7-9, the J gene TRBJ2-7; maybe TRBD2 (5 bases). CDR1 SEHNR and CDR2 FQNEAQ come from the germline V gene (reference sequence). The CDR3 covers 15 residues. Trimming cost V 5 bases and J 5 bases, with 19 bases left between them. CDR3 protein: CASSPPGVRRNEQYF. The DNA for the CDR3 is TGTGCCAGCAGCCCTCCCGGGGTTCGGCGGAACGAGCAGTACTTC.

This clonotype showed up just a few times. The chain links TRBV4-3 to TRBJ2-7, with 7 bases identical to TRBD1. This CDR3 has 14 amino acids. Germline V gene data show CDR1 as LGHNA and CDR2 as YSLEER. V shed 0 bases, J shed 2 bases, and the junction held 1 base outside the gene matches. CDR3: CASSQDGTAYEQYF. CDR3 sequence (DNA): TGCGCCAGCAGCCAAGACGGGACAGCCTACGAGCAGTACTTC.

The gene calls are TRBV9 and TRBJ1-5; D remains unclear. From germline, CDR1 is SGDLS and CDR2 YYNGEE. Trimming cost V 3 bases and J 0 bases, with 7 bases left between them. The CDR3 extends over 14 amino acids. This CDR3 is CASSGGSSNQPQHF. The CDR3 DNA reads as TGTGCCAGCAGCGGGGGTAGTAGCAATCAGCCCCAGCATTTT.

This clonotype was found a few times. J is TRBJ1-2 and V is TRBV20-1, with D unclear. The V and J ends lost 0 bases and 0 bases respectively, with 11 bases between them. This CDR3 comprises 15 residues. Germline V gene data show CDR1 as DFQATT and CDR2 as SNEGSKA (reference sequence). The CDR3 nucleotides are TGCAGTGCTAGAGAGAATAAGAAGGCTAACTATGGCTACACCTTC. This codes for CSARENKKANYGYTF.

CDR3 nucleotide sequence: TGCGCCAGCAGCTTGATCGGGGACAGTAATTACAATGAGCAGTTCTTC. Residues: CASSLIGDSNYNEQFF. This chain links TRBV5-1 with TRBJ2-1, with 7 bases aligning to TRBD1. The CDR3 contains 16 residues. Trimming took 1 base from V and 4 from J; bases not matched to a gene: 8. Germline loops: CDR1 SGHRS, CDR2 YFSETQ.

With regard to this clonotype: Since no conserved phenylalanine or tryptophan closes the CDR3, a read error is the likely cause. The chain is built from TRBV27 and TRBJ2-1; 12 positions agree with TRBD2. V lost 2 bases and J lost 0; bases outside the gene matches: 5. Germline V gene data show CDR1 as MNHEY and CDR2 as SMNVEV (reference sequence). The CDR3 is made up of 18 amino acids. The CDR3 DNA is TGTGCCAGCAGTTTAAGGCTAGCGGGAGGGTTCTCCTACAATGAGCAGTTCTAC. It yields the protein CASSLRLAGGFSYNEQFY.

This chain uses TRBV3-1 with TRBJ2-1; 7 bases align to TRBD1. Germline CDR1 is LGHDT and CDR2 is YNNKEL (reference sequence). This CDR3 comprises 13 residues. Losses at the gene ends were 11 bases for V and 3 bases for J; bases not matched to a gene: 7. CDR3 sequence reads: CAGTGVVYNEQFF. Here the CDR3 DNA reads TGTGCCGGCACAGGGGTGGTCTACAATGAGCAGTTCTTC.

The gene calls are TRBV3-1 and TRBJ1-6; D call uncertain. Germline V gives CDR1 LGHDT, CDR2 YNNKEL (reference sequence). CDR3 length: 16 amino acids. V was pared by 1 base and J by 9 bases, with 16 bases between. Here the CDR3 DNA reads TGTGCCAGCAGCCAAGGCCCCCCCGGATCCTTTTCACCCCTCCACTTT. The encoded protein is CASSQGPPGSFSPLHF. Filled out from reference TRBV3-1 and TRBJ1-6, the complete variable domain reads DTAVSQTPKYLVTQMGNDKSIKCEQNLGHDTMYWYKQDSKKFLKIMFSYNNKELIINETVPNRFSPKSPDKAHLNLHINSLELGDSAVYFCASSQGPPGSFSPLHFGNGTRLTVT.

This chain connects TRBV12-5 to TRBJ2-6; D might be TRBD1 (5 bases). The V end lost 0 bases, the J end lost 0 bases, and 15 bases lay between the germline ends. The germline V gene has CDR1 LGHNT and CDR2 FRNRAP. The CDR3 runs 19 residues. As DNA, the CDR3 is TGTGCTAGTGGTTTGGTACAGGCAGGCACAAGCTCTGGGGCCAACGTCCTGACTTTC. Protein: CASGLVQAGTSSGANVLTF.

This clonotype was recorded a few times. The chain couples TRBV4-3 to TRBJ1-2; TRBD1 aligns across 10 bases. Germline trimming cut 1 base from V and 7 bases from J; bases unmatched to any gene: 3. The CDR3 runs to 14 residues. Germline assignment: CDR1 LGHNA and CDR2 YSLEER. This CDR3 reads CASSQGDRGSGYTF. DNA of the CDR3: TGCGCCAGCAGCCAAGGGGACAGGGGAAGTGGCTACACCTTC.

CDR3 sequence: CASSLVPGPWNEQFF. In DNA, the CDR3 is TGTGCCAGCAGCTTAGTCCCGGGGCCATGGAATGAGCAGTTCTTC. V and J are TRBV7-9 and TRBJ2-1, with D perhaps being TRBD1 or TRBD2 (5 bases each). This CDR3 has 15 residues. Germline V gene lookup returns CDR1 SEHNR and CDR2 FQNEAQ (reference sequence). The V end lost 1 base, the J end lost 7 bases, and 14 bases lay between the germline ends.

The CDR3 coding sequence is TGTGCTAGTGGGACAGGGGAATTGGACGAGCAGTACTTC. Translated, it gives CASGTGELDEQYF. The chain combines TRBV12-5 with TRBJ2-7; 8 positions match TRBD1. J lost 5 bases, V lost 6 bases, and 6 bases had no gene match. From germline, CDR1 is LGHNT and CDR2 FRNRAP. The CDR3 sequence is 13 residues long.

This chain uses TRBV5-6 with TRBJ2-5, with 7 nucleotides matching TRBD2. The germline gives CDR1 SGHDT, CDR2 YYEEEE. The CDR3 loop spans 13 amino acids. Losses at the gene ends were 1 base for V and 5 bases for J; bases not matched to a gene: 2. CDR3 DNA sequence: TGTGCCAGCAGCTTGAGCGGGGATGAGACCCAGTACTTC. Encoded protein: CASSLSGDETQYF.

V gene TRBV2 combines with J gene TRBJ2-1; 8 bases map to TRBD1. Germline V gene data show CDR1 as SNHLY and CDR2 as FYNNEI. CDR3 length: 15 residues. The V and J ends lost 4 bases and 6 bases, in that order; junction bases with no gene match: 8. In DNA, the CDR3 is TGTGCCAGCAGTGCATCAGGGGGCGCGACCAATGAGCAGTTCTTC. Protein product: CASSASGGATNEQFF.

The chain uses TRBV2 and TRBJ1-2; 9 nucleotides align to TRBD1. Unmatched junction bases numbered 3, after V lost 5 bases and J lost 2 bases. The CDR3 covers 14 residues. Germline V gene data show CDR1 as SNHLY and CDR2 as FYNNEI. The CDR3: CASSWTGDNYGYTF. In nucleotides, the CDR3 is TGTGCCAGCAGTTGGACAGGGGACAACTATGGCTACACCTTC.

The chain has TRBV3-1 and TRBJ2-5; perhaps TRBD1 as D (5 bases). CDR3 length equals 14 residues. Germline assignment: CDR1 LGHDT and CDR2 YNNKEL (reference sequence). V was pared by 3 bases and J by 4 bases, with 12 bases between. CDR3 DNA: TGTGCCAGCAGCCAGGTCGATGGGGCAGAGACCCAGTACTTC. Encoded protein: CASSQVDGAETQYF.

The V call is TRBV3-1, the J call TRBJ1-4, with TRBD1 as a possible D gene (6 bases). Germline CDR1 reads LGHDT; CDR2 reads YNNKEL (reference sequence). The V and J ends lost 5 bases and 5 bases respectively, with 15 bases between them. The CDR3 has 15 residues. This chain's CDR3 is CASSFRQAGNEKLFF. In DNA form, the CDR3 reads TGTGCCAGCAGCTTCCGACAGGCCGGGAATGAAAAACTGTTTTTT.

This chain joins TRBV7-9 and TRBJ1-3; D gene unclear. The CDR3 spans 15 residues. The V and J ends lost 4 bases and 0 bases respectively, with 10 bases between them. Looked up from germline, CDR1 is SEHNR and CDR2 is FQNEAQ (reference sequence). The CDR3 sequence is CASSSGIHSGNTIYF. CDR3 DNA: TGTGCCAGCAGCTCGGGGATTCACTCTGGAAACACCATATATTTT.

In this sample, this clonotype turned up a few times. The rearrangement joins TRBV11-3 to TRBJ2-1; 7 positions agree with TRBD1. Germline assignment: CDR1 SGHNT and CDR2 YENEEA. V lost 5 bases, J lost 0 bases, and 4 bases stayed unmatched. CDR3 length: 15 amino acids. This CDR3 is CASSPDRASYNEQFF. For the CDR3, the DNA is TGTGCCAGCAGCCCTGACAGGGCCTCCTACAATGAGCAGTTCTTC.

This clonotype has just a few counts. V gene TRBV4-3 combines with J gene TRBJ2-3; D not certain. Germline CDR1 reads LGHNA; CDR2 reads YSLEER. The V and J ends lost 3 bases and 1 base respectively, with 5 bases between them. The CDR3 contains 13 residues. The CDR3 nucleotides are TGCGCCAGCAGCCACACAGGCACAGATACGCAGTATTTT. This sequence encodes CASSHTGTDTQYF.

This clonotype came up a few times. CDR3 residues: CASSQLGQGEGDYEQYF. As DNA, the CDR3 is TGTGCCAGCAGCCAACTCGGACAGGGGGAAGGGGACTACGAGCAGTACTTC. The genes are TRBV7-2 and TRBJ2-7, with TRBD1 matching over 10 bases. Per germline, CDR1 SGHTA and CDR2 FQGNSA. V lost 5 bases to trimming and J lost 3 bases; unmatched junction nucleotides: 13. This CDR3 is built from 17 residues.

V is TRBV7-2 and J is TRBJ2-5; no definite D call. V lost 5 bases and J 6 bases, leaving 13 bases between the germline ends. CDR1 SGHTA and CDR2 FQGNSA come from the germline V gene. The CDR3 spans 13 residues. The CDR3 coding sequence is TGTGCCAGCAGCCCCCCCATCTGGCAGACCCAGTACTTC. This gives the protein CASSPPIWQTQYF.

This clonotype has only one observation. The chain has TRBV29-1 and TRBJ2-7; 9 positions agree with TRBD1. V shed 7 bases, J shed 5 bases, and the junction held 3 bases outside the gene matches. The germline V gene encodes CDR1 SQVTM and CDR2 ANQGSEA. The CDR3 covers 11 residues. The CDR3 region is CSGGTGHEQYF. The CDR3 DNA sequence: TGCAGCGGAGGGACAGGGCACGAGCAGTACTTC.

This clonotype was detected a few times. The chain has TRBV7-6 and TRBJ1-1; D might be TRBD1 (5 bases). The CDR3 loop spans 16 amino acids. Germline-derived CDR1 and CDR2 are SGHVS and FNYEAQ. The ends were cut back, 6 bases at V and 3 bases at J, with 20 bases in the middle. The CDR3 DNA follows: TGTGCCAGCAGTCCCTTGGGGGGTCGGCGGGACACTGAAGCTTTCTTT. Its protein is CASSPLGGRRDTEAFF.

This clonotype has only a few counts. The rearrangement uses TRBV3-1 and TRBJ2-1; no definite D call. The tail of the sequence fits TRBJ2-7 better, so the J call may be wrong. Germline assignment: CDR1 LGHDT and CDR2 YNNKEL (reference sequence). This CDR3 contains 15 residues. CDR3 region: CASSPGVSSYNEQYF. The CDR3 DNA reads TGTGCCAGCAGCCCGGGTGTTAGCTCCTACAATGAGCAGTACTTC.